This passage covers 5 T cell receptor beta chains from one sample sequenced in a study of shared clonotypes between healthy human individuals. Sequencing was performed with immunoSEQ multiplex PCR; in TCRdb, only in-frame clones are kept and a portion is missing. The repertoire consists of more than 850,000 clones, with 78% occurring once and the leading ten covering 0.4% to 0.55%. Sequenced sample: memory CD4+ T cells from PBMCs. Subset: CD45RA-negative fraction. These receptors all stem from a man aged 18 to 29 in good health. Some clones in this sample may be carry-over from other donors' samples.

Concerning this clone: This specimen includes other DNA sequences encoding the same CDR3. The chain's CDR3 is CASSLGQGGNEQFF. For the CDR3, the DNA is TGCGCCAGCAGCTTGGGACAGGGTGGCAATGAGCAGTTCTTC. The J gene is TRBJ2-1, the V gene TRBV5-1; TRBD1 aligns across 7 bases. CDR3 length: 14 amino acids. The germline V gene encodes CDR1 SGHRS and CDR2 YFSETQ. J gave up 6 bases and V 0 bases, and 3 bases lay outside the gene matches.

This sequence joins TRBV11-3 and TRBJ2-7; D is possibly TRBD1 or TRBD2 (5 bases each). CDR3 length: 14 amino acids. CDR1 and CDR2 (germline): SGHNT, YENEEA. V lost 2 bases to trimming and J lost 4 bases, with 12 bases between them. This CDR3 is CASSLPSGRYEQYF. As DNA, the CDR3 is TGTGCCAGCAGCTTACCCTCGGGACGGTACGAGCAGTACTTC.

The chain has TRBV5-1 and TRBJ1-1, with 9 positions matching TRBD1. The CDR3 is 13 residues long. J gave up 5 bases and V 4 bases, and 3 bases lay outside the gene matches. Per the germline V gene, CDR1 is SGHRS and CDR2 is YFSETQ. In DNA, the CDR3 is TGCGCCAGCAGCGGGGACAGGGTTACTGAAGCTTTCTTT. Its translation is CASSGDRVTEAFF. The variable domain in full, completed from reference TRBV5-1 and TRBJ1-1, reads KAGVTQTPRYLIKTRGQQVTLSCSPISGHRSVSWYQQTPGQGLQFLFEYFSETQRNKGNFPGRFSGRQFSNSRSEMNVSTLELGDSALYLCASSGDRVTEAFFGQGTRLTVV.

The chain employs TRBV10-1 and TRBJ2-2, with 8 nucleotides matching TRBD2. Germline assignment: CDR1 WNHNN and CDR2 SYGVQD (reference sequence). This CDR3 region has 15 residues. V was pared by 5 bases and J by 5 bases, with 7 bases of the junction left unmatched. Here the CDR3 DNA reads TGCGCCAGCAGTTTAGGGACTAGAGGAACCGGGGAGCTGTTTTTT. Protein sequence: CASSLGTRGTGELFF.

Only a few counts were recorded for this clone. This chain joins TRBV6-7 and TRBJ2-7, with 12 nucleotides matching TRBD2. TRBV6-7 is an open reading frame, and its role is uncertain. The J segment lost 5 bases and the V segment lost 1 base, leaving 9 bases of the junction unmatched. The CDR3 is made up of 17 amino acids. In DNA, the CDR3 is TGTGCCAGCAGTTACTATCGGACTAGCGGGACCCCCGACGAGCAGTACTTC. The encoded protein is CASSYYRTSGTPDEQYF.